These 3 T cell receptor beta chains came from one sample sequenced in a study of T cell changes during pregnancy in multiple sclerosis. Data came from immunoSEQ multiplex PCR; TCRdb stores just in-frame clones and leaves some out. The profile shows about 49,000 clones, nearly 90% of them singletons. This material consisted of peripheral blood, taken after pregnancy. The receptors were sampled from a female donor in good health, enrolled as a control in a pregnancy study.

V and J are TRBV6-1 and TRBJ1-5, with D perhaps TRBD1 (5 bases). The CDR3 loop spans 16 amino acids. The germline gives CDR1 MNHNS, CDR2 SASEGT. V was cut by 2 bases and J by 2 bases, with 13 bases left in between. The chain's CDR3 is CASSELAARGNQPQHF. CDR3 DNA: TGTGCCAGCAGTGAATTGGCCGCCAGGGGCAATCAGCCCCAGCATTTT.

This rearrangement joins TRBV19 to TRBJ2-7; maybe TRBD1 (5 bases). CDR1 is LNHDA, CDR2 SQIVND, per germline (reference sequence). The V end was cut by 4 bases, the J end by 3 bases, with 7 bases between. The CDR3 is 12 amino acids. The CDR3 protein is CASSRGSYEQYF. DNA for the CDR3: TGTGCCAGTAGTAGGGGCAGCTACGAGCAGTACTTC.

The chain employs TRBV9 and TRBJ2-7, with TRBD2 matching 9 bases. Germline trimming cut 0 bases from V and 2 bases from J; bases unmatched to any gene: 3. This CDR3 spans 15 amino acids. The germline V gene encodes CDR1 SGDLS and CDR2 YYNGEE. CDR3 amino acids: CASSVGGTSPYEQYF. Here the CDR3 DNA reads TGTGCCAGCAGCGTAGGTGGGACTAGCCCCTACGAGCAGTACTTC.